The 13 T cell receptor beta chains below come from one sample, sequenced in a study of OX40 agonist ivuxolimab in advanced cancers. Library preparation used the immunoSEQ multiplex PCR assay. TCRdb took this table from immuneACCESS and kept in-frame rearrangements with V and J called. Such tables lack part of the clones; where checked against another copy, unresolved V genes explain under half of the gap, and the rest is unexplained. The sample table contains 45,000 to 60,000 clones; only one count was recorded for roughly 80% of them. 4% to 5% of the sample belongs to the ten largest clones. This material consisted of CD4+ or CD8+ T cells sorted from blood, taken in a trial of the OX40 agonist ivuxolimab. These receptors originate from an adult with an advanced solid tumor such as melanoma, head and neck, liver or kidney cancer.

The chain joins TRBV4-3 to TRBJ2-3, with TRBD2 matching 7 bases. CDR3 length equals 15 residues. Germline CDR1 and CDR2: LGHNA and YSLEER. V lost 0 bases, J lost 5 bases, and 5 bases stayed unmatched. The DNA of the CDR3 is TGCGCCAGCAGCCAAGAAGCGGGGATTATAGATACGCAGTATTTT. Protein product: CASSQEAGIIDTQYF.

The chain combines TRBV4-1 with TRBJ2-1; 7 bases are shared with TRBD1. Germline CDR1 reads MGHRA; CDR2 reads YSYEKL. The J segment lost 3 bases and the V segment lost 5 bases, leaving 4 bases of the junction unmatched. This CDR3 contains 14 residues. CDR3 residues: CASSADRVYNEQFF. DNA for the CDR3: TGCGCCAGCAGCGCAGACAGGGTCTACAATGAGCAGTTCTTC.

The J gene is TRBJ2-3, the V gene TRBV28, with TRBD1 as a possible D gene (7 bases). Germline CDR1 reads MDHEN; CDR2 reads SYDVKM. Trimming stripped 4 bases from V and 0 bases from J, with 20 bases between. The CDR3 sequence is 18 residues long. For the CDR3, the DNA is TGTGCCAGCAGTTCGATGACAGGGTCAAGCGGGAGCACAGATACGCAGTATTTT. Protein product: CASSSMTGSSGSTDTQYF.

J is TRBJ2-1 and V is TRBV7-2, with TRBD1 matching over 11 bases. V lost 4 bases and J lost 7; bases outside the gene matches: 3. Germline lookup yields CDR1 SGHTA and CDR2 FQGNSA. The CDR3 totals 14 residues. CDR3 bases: TGTGCCAGCAGCTCTGGACAGGGGGCAAATGAGCAGTTCTTC. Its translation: CASSSGQGANEQFF. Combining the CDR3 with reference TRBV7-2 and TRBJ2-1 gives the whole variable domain GAGVSQSPSNKVTEKGKDVELRCDPISGHTALYWYRQSLGQGLEFLIYFQGNSAPDKSGLPSDRFSAERTGGSVSTLTIQRTQQEDSAVYLCASSSGQGANEQFFGPGTRLTVL.

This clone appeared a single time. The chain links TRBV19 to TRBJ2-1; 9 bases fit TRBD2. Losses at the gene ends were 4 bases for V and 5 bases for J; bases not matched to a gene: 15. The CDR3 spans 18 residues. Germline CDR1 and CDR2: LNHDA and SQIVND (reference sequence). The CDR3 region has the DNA TGTGCCAGTAGTACCCGTCCCTTTAGCGGGAGAAGGGACAATGAGCAGTTCTTC. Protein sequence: CASSTRPFSGRRDNEQFF.

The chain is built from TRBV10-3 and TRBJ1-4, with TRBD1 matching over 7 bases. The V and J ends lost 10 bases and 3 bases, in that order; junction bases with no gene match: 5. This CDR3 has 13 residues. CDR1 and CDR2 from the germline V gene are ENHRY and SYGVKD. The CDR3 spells CANYRGANEKLFF. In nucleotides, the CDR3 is TGTGCCAACTACAGGGGAGCTAATGAAAAACTGTTTTTT.

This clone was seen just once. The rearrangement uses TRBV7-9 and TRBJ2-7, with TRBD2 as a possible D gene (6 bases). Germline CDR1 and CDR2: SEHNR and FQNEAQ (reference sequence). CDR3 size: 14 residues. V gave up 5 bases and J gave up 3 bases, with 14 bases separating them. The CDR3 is CASSPGGSVYEQYF. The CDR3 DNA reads TGTGCCAGCAGCCCCGGGGGAAGTGTCTACGAGCAGTACTTC.

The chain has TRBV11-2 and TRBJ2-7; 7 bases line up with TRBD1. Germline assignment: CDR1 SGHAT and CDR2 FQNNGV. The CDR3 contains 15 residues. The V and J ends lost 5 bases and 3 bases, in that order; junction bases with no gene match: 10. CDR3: CASSLQGIDDYEQYF. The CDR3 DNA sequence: TGTGCCAGCAGCCTACAGGGGATCGACGACTACGAGCAGTACTTC.

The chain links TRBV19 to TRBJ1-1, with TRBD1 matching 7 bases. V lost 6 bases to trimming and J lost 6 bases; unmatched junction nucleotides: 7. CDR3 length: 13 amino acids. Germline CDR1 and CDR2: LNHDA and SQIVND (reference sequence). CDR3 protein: CASSRTGVAEAFF. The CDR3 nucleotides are TGTGCCAGTAGCCGTACAGGGGTGGCTGAAGCTTTCTTT.

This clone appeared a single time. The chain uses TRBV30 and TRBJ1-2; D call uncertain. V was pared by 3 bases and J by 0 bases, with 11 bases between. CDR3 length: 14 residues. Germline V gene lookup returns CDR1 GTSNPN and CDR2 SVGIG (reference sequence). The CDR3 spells CAWREYSSNYGYTF. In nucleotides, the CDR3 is TGTGCCTGGAGGGAATACAGCTCTAACTATGGCTACACCTTC.

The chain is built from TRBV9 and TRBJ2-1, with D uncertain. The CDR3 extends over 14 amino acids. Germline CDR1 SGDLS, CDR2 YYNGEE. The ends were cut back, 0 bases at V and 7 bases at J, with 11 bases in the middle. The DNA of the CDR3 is TGTGCCAGCAGCGTAGACCAGACCGTGAATGAGCAGTTCTTC. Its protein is CASSVDQTVNEQFF.

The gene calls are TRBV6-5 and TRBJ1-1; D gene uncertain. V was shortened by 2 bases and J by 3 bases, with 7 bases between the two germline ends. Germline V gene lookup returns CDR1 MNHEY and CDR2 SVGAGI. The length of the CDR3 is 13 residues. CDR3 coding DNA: TGTGCCAGCAGTTACATTGCCGACACTGAAGCTTTCTTT. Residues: CASSYIADTEAFF.

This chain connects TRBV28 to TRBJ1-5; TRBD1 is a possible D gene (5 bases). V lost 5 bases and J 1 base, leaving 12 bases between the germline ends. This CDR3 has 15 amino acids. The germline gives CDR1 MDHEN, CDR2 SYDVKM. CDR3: CASSPGHKSNQPQHF. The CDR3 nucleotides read TGTGCCAGCAGTCCCGGACATAAAAGCAATCAGCCCCAGCATTTT.